This TCR beta chain is drawn from a study of radiation and T cells in renal cell carcinoma. The table lists this clone with a count of one. Time point indicated: baseline pretreatment blood. Described treatment: 15 Gy SBRT to primary tumor, nephrectomy 4 weeks later. The ends lost 8 bases at V and 0 bases at J; junction bases unmatched: 5. In germline, CDR1 is SNHLY, CDR2 FYNNEI. This CDR3 has 14 amino acids. Assay used: immunoSEQ multiplex PCR; TCRdb lists only in-frame clones, some missing. The data contain roughly 53,000 clones, roughly 83% of them seen just once; the ten biggest clones take up about 33%.

This clonotype was sampled from a woman in her seventies with renal cell carcinoma. Sequences were derived from blood, sampled from a patient whose treatment included radiotherapy and nephrectomy. The chain couples TRBV2 to TRBJ2-7, with 9 bases lining up with TRBD2. In DNA, the CDR3 is TGTGCCAGCGGGCTAGCGGGGTACTCCTACGAGCAGTACTTC. Translated: CASGLAGYSYEQYF.